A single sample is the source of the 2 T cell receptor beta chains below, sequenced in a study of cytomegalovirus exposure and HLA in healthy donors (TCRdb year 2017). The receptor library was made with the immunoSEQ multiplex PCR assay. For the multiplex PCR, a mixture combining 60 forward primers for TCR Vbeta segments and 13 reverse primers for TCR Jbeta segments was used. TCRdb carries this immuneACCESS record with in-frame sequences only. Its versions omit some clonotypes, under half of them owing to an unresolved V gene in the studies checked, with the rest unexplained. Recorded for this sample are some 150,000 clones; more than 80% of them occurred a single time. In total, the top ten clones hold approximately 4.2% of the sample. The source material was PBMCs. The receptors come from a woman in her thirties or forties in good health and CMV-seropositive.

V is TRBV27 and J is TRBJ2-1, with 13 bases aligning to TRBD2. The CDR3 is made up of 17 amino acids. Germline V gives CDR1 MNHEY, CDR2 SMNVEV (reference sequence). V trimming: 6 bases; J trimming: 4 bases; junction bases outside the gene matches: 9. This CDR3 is CASSSTGTSGKYNEQFF. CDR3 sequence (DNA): TGTGCCAGCAGCAGCACCGGGACTAGCGGGAAATACAATGAGCAGTTCTTC.

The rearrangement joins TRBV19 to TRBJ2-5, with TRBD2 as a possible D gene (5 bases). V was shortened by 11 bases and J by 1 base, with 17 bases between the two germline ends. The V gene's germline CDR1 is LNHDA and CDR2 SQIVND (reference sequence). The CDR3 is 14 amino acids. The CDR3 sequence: CAAAPRTGQETQYF. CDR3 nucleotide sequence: TGTGCCGCTGCTCCTAGGACTGGCCAAGAGACCCAGTACTTC.